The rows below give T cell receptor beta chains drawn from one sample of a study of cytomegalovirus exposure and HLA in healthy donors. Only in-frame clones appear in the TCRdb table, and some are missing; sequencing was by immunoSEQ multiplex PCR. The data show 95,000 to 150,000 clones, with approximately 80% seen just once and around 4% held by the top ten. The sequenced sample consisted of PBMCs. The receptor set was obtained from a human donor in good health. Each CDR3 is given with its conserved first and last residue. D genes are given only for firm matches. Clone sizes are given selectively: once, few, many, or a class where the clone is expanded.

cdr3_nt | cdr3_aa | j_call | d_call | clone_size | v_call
TGTGCCAGCAGTGGGTCCCAGACAGGGACGAACTCTGGGGCCAACGTCCTGACTTTC | CASSGSQTGTNSGANVLTF | TRBJ2-6 | TRBD1 | NA | TRBV2
TGTGCCAGCAGCACGGGAGCGAACACTGAAGCTTTCTTT | CASSTGANTEAFF | TRBJ1-1 | NA | few | TRBV11-2
TGTGCCAGCAGCGTAGGCAGTGCCACTGAAGCTTTCTTT | CASSVGSATEAFF | TRBJ1-1 | NA | NA | TRBV9
TGTGCCAGCAGCCAACTAGCGGGCCGGAGGCGTGAGCAGTTCTTC | CASSQLAGRRREQFF | TRBJ2-1 | TRBD2 | NA | TRBV7-9
TGTGCCAGCAGTGAGTCAGCGGCCGGACCAGATACGCAGTATTTT | CASSESAAGPDTQYF | TRBJ2-3 | NA | NA | TRBV6-1
TGTGCCAGCAGCTCCGGGACTAGCGGGAGGGGGGAGGATGAGCAGTTCTTC | CASSSGTSGRGEDEQFF | TRBJ2-1 | TRBD2 | NA | TRBV11-3
TGTGCCACTGAGCGGGGGACCGGGGAGCTGTTTTTT | CATERGTGELFF | TRBJ2-2 | TRBD2 | NA | TRBV10-3
TGTGCCAGCAGTAGGACTAGCGGGAGTTTCTACGAGCAGTACTTC | CASSRTSGSFYEQYF | TRBJ2-7 | TRBD2 | few | TRBV6-1
TGTGCCAGTAGGACTAGCGAAACGAACACCGGGGAGCTGTTTTTT | CASRTSETNTGELFF | TRBJ2-2 | TRBD2 | NA | TRBV19
TGTGCCAGCAGTCGTAGCTCCTACGAGCAGTACTTC | CASSRSSYEQYF | TRBJ2-7 | NA | once | TRBV2
TGTGCCAGTCGGACTAGCGGGGGCACAGATACGCAGTATTTT | CASRTSGGTDTQYF | TRBJ2-3 | TRBD2 | NA | TRBV19
TGTGCCAGCAGTTACTCCCGGGACAGGGTCTACGAGCAGTACTTC | CASSYSRDRVYEQYF | TRBJ2-7 | TRBD1 | NA | TRBV6-5
TGTGCCAGCAGCTTGGACCCCGGGACAGCCGACTCCTACGAGCAGTACTTC | CASSLDPGTADSYEQYF | TRBJ2-7 | TRBD1 | NA | TRBV5-4
TGTGCCACCAGGCTACAGGGGGCCACTGAAGCTTTCTTT | CATRLQGATEAFF | TRBJ1-1 | TRBD1 | few | TRBV15
TGTGCCAGCAGCGGACTAGCGACAGATACGCAGTATTTT | CASSGLATDTQYF | TRBJ2-3 | TRBD2 | NA | TRBV7-9
TGTGCCAGCAGTGGGCAGGGGGCGGCCCAGCCCCAGCATTTT | CASSGQGAAQPQHF | TRBJ1-5 | TRBD1 | once | TRBV6-5
TGCGCCAGCAGTGACTCCCCTACCAGCACAGATACGCAGTATTTT | CASSDSPTSTDTQYF | TRBJ2-3 | NA | NA | TRBV10-1
TGTGCCAGTAGCCCGGGACAGCCGAATTCACCCCTCCACTTT | CASSPGQPNSPLHF | TRBJ1-6 | TRBD1 | NA | TRBV19
TGCGCCAGCAGCCAAGAGGGGGGACCTGGGGCGGAGTCCTACGAGCAGTACTTC | CASSQEGGPGAESYEQYF | TRBJ2-7 | NA | few | TRBV4-1
TGTGCCAGCAGAGGGACAGATCACGAAGCTTTCTTT | CASRGTDHEAFF | TRBJ1-1 | TRBD1 | once | TRBV5-4
TGTGCCAGTAGTATAGGCCCCACAGGAATGAACACTGAAGCTTTCTTT | CASSIGPTGMNTEAFF | TRBJ1-1 | NA | NA | TRBV19
TGTGCCAGGAAGTTAGGGGGACATGGCTACACCTTC | CARKLGGHGYTF | TRBJ1-2 | NA | NA | TRBV9
TGTGCCAGCAGTTACGGGGGCGTAACCTCGAACACTGAAGCTTTCTTT | CASSYGGVTSNTEAFF | TRBJ1-1 | NA | few | TRBV6-6
TGTGCCAGCAGTTTCCGACAGGGAAAAGCTTTCTTT | CASSFRQGKAFF | TRBJ1-1 | TRBD1 | NA | TRBV6-5
TGTGCCACCAGCGTTGACAGGGCGGGGTACGAGCAGTACTTC | CATSVDRAGYEQYF | TRBJ2-7 | NA | NA | TRBV15
TGTGCCACCAGCAGACCTGCTGGGGCAGGGACAAGCAATCAGCCCCAGCATTTT | CATSRPAGAGTSNQPQHF | TRBJ1-5 | NA | NA | TRBV15
TGTGCCAGTAGTACCGGGGGGGATTTGGGGCAGTTCTTC | CASSTGGDLGQFF | TRBJ2-1 | TRBD2 | NA | TRBV19
TGTGCCAGCAGCCGGGACAGGGTTTCCTCCTACGAGCAGTACTTC | CASSRDRVSSYEQYF | TRBJ2-7 | TRBD1 | NA | TRBV2
TGTGCCAGCAGTCCCGCGGGGGGAATTACCTACGAGCAGTACTTC | CASSPAGGITYEQYF | TRBJ2-7 | TRBD2 | NA | TRBV28
TGTGCCTCCGAGGGACAGGGGGACTACAAACAGTTCTTC | CASEGQGDYKQFF | TRBJ2-1 | TRBD1 | once | TRBV5-4
TGTGCCAGCAGTTATCGACTAGCGGTCTCCTACGAGCAGTACTTC | CASSYRLAVSYEQYF | TRBJ2-7 | TRBD2 | NA | TRBV2
TGTGCCAGCTCACCTGGTGCGGGGATCAACTATGGCTACACCTTC | CASSPGAGINYGYTF | TRBJ1-2 | NA | once | TRBV18
TGCAGCGTTGTAAGGGGAACCTACGAGCAGTACTTC | CSVVRGTYEQYF | TRBJ2-7 | NA | NA | TRBV29-1
TGTGCCAGCAGCCCCCCGGTGGGGTGGTATGCTAGCGGGAGATCTGATGAGCAGTTCTTC | CASSPPVGWYASGRSDEQFF | TRBJ2-1 | TRBD2 | NA | TRBV11-3
TGTGCCAGCTCACTGGACAGGGGCTATAATCAGCCCCAGCATTTT | CASSLDRGYNQPQHF | TRBJ1-5 | TRBD1 | NA | TRBV18
TGTGCCAGCAGAGATGGACAGGGGGCCTACGAGCAGTACTTC | CASRDGQGAYEQYF | TRBJ2-7 | TRBD1 | NA | TRBV6-5
TGTGCCAGCAGCTTCAGAACTAGCGGGAGGGAAAGAGTAGCCAAAAACATTCAGTACTTC | CASSFRTSGRERVAKNIQYF | TRBJ2-4 | TRBD2 | NA | TRBV11-3
TGTGCCAGCAAACCTATACGGAGCAGAGTTGATAATTCACCCCTCCACTTT | CASKPIRSRVDNSPLHF | TRBJ1-6 | NA | few | TRBV27
TGTGCCAGCAGTGGGCCGGGGGGCAATCAGCCCCAGCATTTT | CASSGPGGNQPQHF | TRBJ1-5 | NA | NA | TRBV6-5
TGTGCCAGCAGCTTGGACAGGGCCGCTGAAGCTTTCTTT | CASSLDRAAEAFF | TRBJ1-1 | NA | NA | TRBV5-6
TGCGCCAGCACCCGACAGGGGGTCACCGGGGAGCTGTTTTTT | CASTRQGVTGELFF | TRBJ2-2 | TRBD1 | NA | TRBV5-1
TGTGCCAGCTCACCATCCCGACAGGGGGGTGGAGAGCAGTACTTC | CASSPSRQGGGEQYF | TRBJ2-7 | TRBD1 | NA | TRBV18
TGTGCCAGCAGCTTGGAGGCGGGAGGGCCATCGAACACCGGGGAGCTGTTTTTT | CASSLEAGGPSNTGELFF | TRBJ2-2 | TRBD2 | NA | TRBV5-6
TGTGCCAGCAGTGGGAGACGATACGAGCAGTACTTC | CASSGRRYEQYF | TRBJ2-7 | NA | NA | TRBV2
TGTGCCAGCAGTTACTCGTATTATGACAGGGGGGACGAGCAGTACTTC | CASSYSYYDRGDEQYF | TRBJ2-7 | TRBD1 | NA | TRBV6-5
TGTGCCAGCAGGGTTGCTGAGGAAGTATGGAACATTCAGTACTTC | CASRVAEEVWNIQYF | TRBJ2-4 | NA | NA | TRBV5-8
TGTGCCAGTAGTATAGATGGGGGCATGAACACTGAAGCTTTCTTT | CASSIDGGMNTEAFF | TRBJ1-1 | NA | NA | TRBV19
TGTGCCATCAGTGAGGGACAGGGAAGTCATTCACCCCTCCACTTT | CAISEGQGSHSPLHF | TRBJ1-6 | TRBD1 | few | TRBV10-3
TGTGCTGGGGGGGGGAACACCGGGGAGCTGTTTTTT | CAGGGNTGELFF | TRBJ2-2 | TRBD2 | few | TRBV25-1
TGTGCCAGCAGTGATCCGGGAAATAATTCACCCCTCCACTTT | CASSDPGNNSPLHF | TRBJ1-6 | NA | NA | TRBV25-1
TGTGCCAGCAGCCCCCTGACAGCCACAGATACGCAGTATTTT | CASSPLTATDTQYF | TRBJ2-3 | NA | few | TRBV14
TGTGCCAGCTCAAATGGACAGGGTTCAGGAGAAAAACTGTTTTTT | CASSNGQGSGEKLFF | TRBJ1-4 | TRBD1 | NA | TRBV18
TGCGCCAGCAGTTTGACCGGGACAGCCTTGAACACTGAAGCTTTCTTT | CASSLTGTALNTEAFF | TRBJ1-1 | TRBD1 | NA | TRBV5-1
TGTGCCAGCACCATGCAGGGTTGGACTGAAGCTTTCTTT | CASTMQGWTEAFF | TRBJ1-1 | NA | NA | TRBV6-1
TGCAGCGCCTGGGGAGGGATCACTGAAGCTTTCTTT | CSAWGGITEAFF | TRBJ1-1 | NA | NA | TRBV29-1
TGCGCCAGCAGGTCAGCCAGGGGAGAGGGCAATGAGCAGTTCTTC | CASRSARGEGNEQFF | TRBJ2-1 | NA | once | TRBV4-1
TGCGCCAGCGGGCGGGACAGGGGCCCTGGGGCCAACGTCCTGACTTTC | CASGRDRGPGANVLTF | TRBJ2-6 | TRBD1 | few | TRBV5-1
TGCAGTGCTAGGGGGGGGACTGAAGCTTTCTTT | CSARGGTEAFF | TRBJ1-1 | NA | NA | TRBV20-1
TGTGCCAGCAAGAAAGGGGGACAGTCGAACACCGGGGAGCTGTTTTTT | CASKKGGQSNTGELFF | TRBJ2-2 | TRBD1 | few | TRBV28
TGTGCCAGTAGGGACAGGTCGGGTGGGGCCAACGTCCTGACTTTC | CASRDRSGGANVLTF | TRBJ2-6 | TRBD1 | NA | TRBV19